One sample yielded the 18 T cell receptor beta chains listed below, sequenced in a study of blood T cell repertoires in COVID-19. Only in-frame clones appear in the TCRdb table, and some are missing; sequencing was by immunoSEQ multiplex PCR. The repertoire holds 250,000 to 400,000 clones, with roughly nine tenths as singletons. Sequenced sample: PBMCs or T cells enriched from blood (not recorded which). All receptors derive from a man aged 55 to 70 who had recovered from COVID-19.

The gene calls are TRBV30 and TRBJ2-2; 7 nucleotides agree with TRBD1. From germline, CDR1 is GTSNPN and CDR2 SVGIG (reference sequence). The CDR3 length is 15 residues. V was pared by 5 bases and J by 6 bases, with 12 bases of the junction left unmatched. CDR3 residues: CAWRTGRVRAGELFF. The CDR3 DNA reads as TGTGCCTGGCGGACAGGACGGGTTCGGGCCGGGGAGCTGTTTTTT.

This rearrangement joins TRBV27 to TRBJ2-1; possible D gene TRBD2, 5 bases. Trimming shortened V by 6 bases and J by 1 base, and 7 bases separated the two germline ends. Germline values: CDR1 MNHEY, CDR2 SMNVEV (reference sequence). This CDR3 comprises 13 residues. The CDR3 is CASSTSSYNEQFF. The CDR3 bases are TGTGCCAGCAGCACTAGTTCCTACAATGAGCAGTTCTTC.

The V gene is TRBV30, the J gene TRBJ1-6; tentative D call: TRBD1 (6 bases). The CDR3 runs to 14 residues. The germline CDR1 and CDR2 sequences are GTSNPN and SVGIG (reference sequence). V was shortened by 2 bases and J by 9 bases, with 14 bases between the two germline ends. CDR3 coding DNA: TGTGCCTGGAGTCCTTTCGGGGGGGCTTCACCCCTCCACTTT. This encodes CAWSPFGGASPLHF.

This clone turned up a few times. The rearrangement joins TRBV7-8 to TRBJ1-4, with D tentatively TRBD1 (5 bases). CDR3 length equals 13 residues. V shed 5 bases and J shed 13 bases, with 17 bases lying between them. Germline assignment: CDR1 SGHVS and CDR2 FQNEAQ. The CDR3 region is CASSPPREHSLFF. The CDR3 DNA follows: TGTGCCAGCAGCCCACCCAGGGAACATTCACTGTTTTTT.

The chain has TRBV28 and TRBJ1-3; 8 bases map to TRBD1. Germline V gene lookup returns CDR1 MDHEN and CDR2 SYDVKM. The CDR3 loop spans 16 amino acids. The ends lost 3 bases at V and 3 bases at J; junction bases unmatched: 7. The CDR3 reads CASSLPLDRVGNTIYF. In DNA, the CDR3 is TGTGCCAGCAGTTTGCCCCTGGACAGGGTTGGAAACACCATATATTTT.

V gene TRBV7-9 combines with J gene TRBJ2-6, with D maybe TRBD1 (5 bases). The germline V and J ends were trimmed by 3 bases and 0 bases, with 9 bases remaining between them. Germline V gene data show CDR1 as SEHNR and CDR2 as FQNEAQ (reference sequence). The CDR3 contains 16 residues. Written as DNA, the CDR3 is TGTGCCAGCAGCTTTGACAGAAACTCTGGGGCCAACGTCCTGACTTTC. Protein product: CASSFDRNSGANVLTF.

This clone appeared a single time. In nucleotides, the CDR3 is TGTGCCAGCAGCTCGACAGGACGGTATACGCAGTATTTT. Translation: CASSSTGRYTQYF. The rearrangement links TRBV7-2 to TRBJ2-3, with TRBD1 as a possible D gene (6 bases). CDR3 length equals 13 residues. Germline assignment: CDR1 SGHTA and CDR2 FQGNSA. Trimming pared 4 bases from V and 7 bases from J, leaving 12 bases between.

CDR3 loop: CASQVGLAGSGEQFF. DNA for the CDR3: TGTGCCAGTCAAGTTGGACTAGCGGGATCGGGTGAGCAGTTCTTC. J is TRBJ2-1 and V is TRBV3-1 (or the pseudogene TRBV3-2), with 12 bases that match TRBD2. V lost 9 bases to trimming and J lost 9 bases; unmatched junction nucleotides: 12. This CDR3 comprises 15 residues. Germline V CDR1 and CDR2: LGHDT, YNNKEL (reference sequence).

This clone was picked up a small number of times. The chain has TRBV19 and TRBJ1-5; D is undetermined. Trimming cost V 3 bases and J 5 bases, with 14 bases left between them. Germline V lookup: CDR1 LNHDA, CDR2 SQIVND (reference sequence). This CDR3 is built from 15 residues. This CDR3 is CASSIISTRDQPQHF. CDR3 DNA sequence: TGTGCCAGTAGTATCATCTCGACAAGAGATCAGCCCCAGCATTTT. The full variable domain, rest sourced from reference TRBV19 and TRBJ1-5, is DGGITQSPKYLFRKEGQNVTLSCEQNLNHDAMYWYRQDPGQGLRLIYYSQIVNDFQKGDIAEGYSVSREKKESFPLTVTSAQKNPTAFYLCASSIISTRDQPQHFGDGTRLSIL.

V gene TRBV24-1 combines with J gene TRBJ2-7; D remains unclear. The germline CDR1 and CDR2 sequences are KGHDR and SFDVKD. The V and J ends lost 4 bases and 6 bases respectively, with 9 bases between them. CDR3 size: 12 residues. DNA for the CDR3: TGTGCCACCAGTGAAATGTCGGGCGAGCAGTACTTC. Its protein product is CATSEMSGEQYF.

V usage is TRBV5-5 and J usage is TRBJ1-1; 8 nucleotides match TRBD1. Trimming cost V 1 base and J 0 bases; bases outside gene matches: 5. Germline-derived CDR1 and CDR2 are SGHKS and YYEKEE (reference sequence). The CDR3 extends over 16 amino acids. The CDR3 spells CASSLWQGALNTEAFF. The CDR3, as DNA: TGTGCCAGCAGCTTGTGGCAGGGGGCCCTGAACACTGAAGCTTTCTTT.

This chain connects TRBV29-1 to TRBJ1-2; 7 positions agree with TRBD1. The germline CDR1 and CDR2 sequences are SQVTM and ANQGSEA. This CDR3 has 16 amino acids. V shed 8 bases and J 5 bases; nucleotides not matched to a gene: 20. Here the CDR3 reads CSPKGKGASRSYGYTF. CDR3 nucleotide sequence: TGCAGCCCTAAGGGGAAGGGGGCGTCCCGCTCTTATGGCTACACCTTC.

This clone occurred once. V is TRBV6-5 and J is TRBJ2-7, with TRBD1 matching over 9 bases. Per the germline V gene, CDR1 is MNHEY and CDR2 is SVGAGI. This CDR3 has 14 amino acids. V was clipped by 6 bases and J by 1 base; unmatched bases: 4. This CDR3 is CASRNGQGSYEQYF. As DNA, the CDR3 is TGTGCCAGCAGAAATGGACAGGGGTCCTACGAGCAGTACTTC.

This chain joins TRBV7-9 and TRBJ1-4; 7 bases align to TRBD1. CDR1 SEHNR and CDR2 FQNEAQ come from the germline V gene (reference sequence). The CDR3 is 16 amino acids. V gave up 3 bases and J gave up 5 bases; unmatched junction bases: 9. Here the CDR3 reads CASSFGQGVPNEKLFF. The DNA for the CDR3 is TGTGCCAGCAGCTTCGGCCAGGGGGTCCCAAATGAAAAACTGTTTTTT.

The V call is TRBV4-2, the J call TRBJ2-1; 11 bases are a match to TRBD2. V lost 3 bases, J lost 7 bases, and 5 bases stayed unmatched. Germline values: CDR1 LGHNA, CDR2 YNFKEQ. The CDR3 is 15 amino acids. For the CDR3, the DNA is TGTGCCAGCAGCCAGGGTAGCGGGAGGGAAAATGAGCAGTTCTTC. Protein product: CASSQGSGRENEQFF.

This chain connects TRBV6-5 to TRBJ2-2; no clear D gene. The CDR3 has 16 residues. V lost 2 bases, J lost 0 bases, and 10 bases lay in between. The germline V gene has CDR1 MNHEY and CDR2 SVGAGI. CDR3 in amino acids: CASSYMGRANTGELFF. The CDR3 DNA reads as TGTGCCAGCAGTTACATGGGTCGGGCGAACACCGGGGAGCTGTTTTTT.

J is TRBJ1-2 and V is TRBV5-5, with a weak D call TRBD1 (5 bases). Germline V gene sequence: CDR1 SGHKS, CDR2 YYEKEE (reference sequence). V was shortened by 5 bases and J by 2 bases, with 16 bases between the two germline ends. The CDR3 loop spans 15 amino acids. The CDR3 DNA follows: TGTGCCAGCAGGGCCGTCGACAGACCGAACTATGGCTACACCTTC. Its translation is CASRAVDRPNYGYTF. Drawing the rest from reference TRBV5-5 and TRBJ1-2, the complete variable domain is DAGVTQSPTHLIKTRGQQVTLRCSPISGHKSVSWYQQVLGQGPQFIFQYYEKEERGRGNFPDRFSARQFPNYSSELNVNALLLGDSALYLCASRAVDRPNYGYTFGSGTRLTVV.

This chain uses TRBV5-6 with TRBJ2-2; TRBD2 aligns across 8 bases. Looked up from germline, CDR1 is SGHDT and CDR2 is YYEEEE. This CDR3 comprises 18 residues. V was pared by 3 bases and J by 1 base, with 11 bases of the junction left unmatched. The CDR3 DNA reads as TGTGCCAGCAGCTCTGGACTAGCCCCGGGATTGAACACCGGGGAGCTGTTTTTT. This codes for CASSSGLAPGLNTGELFF. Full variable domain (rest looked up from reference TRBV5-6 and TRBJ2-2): DAGVTQSPTHLIKTRGQQVTLRCSPKSGHDTVSWYQQALGQGPQFIFQYYEEEERQRGNFPDRFSGHQFPNYSSELNVNALLLGDSALYLCASSSGLAPGLNTGELFFGEGSRLTVL.